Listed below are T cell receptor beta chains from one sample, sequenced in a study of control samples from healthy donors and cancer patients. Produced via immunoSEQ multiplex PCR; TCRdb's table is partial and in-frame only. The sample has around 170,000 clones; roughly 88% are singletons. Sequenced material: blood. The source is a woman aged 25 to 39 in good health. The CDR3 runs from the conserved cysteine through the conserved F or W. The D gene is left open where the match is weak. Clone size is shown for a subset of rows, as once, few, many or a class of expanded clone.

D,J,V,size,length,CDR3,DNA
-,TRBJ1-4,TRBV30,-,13,CAGTGGRGEKLFF,TGTGCCGGGACGGGGGGGCGAGGGGAAAAACTGTTTTTT
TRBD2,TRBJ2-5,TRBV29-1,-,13,CSTSGVSGKTQYF,TGCAGCACTAGCGGGGTATCGGGGAAGACCCAGTACTTC
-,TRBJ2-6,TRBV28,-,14,CASSQGGGANVLTF,TGTGCCAGCAGTCAGGGGGGTGGGGCCAACGTCCTGACTTTC
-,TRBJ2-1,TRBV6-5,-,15,CASTRGAGAYNEQFF,TGTGCCAGCACCCGGGGGGCCGGAGCCTACAATGAGCAGTTCTTC
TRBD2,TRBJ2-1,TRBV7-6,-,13,CASSLGTSVEQFF,TGTGCCAGCAGCCTCGGGACTAGTGTAGAGCAGTTCTTC
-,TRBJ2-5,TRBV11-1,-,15,CASSLATGYRETQYF,TGTGCCAGCAGCTTGGCGACAGGTTACCGAGAGACCCAGTACTTC
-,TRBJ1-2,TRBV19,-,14,CASSPPRTYMGYTF,TGTGCCAGTAGTCCCCCTCGGACATACATGGGCTACACCTTC
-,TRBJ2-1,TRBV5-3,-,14,CARSFRGPYNEQFF,TGTGCCAGAAGCTTCCGGGGACCTTACAATGAGCAGTTCTTC
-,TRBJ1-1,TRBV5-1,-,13,CASSLGGNTEAFF,TGCGCCAGCAGCTTAGGGGGGAACACTGAAGCTTTCTTT
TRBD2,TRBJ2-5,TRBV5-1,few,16,CASGLAGVRRQETQYF,TGCGCCAGTGGACTAGCGGGAGTTCGGAGGCAAGAGACCCAGTACTTC
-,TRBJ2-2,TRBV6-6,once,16,CASSPTGKGNTGELFF,TGTGCCAGCAGTCCCACCGGGAAGGGGAACACCGGGGAGCTGTTTTTT
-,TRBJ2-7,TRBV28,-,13,CASSPPQTHEQYF,TGTGCCAGCAGCCCCCCCCAGACCCACGAGCAGTACTTC
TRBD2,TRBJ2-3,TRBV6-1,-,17,CASSAMRGGTKTDTQYF,TGTGCCAGCAGTGCCATGCGGGGGGGTACGAAAACAGATACGCAGTATTTT
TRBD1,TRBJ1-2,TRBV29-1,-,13,CSVEGTGTYGYTF,TGCAGCGTTGAGGGGACAGGTACCTATGGCTACACCTTC
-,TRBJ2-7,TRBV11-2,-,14,CASSPGGPGYEQYF,TGTGCCAGCAGCCCAGGAGGGCCTGGCTACGAGCAGTACTTC
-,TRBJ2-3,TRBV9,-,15,CASTPMGRSTDTQYF,TGTGCCAGCACACCCATGGGCCGAAGCACAGATACGCAGTATTTT
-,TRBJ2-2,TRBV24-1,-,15,CATSDLQRNTGELFF,TGTGCCACCAGTGACCTCCAGAGGAACACCGGGGAGCTGTTTTTT
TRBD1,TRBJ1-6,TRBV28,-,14,CASSPWTGGSPLHF,TGTGCCAGCAGTCCTTGGACAGGGGGTTCACCCCTCCACTTT
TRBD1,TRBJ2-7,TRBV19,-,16,CASSIDQGTGLNEQYF,TGTGCCAGTAGTATAGATCAAGGGACAGGCCTTAACGAGCAGTACTTC
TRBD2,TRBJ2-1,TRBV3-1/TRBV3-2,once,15,CASNKRGGSYNEQFF,TGTGCCAGTAACAAGCGGGGGGGCTCCTACAATGAGCAGTTCTTC
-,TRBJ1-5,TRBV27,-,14,CASRLRGSNQSQHF,TGTGCCAGCAGGCTCAGGGGTAGCAATCAGTCCCAGCATTTT
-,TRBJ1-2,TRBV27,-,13,CASRSGGLYGYTF,TGTGCCAGCAGGTCGGGGGGACTCTATGGCTACACCTTC
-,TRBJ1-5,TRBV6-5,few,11,CASSYNQPQHF,TGTGCCAGCAGTTACAATCAGCCCCAGCATTTT
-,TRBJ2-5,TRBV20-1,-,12,CSASPSQETQYF,TGCAGTGCTAGTCCTTCTCAAGAGACCCAGTACTTC
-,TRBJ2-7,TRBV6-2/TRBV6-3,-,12,CASSFPPYEQYF,TGTGCCAGCAGTTTCCCCCCTTACGAGCAGTACTTC
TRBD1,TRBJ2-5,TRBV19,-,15,CASSIAGQYQETQYF,TGTGCCAGTAGTATAGCGGGACAGTACCAAGAGACCCAGTACTTC
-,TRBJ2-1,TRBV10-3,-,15,CAISESGFPYNEQFF,TGTGCCATCAGTGAGTCGGGATTTCCCTACAATGAGCAGTTCTTC
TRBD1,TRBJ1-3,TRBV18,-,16,CASSPPGQGAANTIYF,TGTGCCAGCTCACCTCCGGGACAGGGGGCGGCAAACACCATATATTTT
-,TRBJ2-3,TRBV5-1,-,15,CASRWERLLPDTQYF,TGCGCCAGCAGATGGGAGCGGCTCTTACCAGATACGCAGTATTTT
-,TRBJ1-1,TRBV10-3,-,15,CAISDPRQQNTEAFF,TGTGCCATCAGTGATCCCCGACAGCAGAACACTGAAGCTTTCTTT
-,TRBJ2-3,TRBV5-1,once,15,CASSLDVRLTDTQYF,TGCGCCAGCAGCTTGGACGTACGACTCACAGATACGCAGTATTTT
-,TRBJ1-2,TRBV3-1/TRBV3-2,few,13,CASSQVANYGYTF,TGTGCCAGCAGCCAGGTGGCGAACTATGGCTACACCTTC
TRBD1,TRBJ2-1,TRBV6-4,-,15,CASSDRDRGSNEQFF,TGTGCCAGCAGTGACCGGGACAGGGGTTCCAATGAGCAGTTCTTC
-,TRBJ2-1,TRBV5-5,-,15,CASSLAGFLYNEQFF,TGTGCCAGCAGCTTAGCGGGCTTCCTTTACAATGAGCAGTTCTTC
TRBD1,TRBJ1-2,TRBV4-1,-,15,CASSQENDRGHGYTF,TGCGCCAGCAGCCAAGAAAACGACAGGGGGCATGGCTACACCTTC
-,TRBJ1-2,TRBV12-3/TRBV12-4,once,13,CATSRGGIYGYTF,TGTGCCACCTCACGTGGGGGGATCTATGGCTACACCTTC
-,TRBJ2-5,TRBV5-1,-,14,CASSLGVGGETQYF,TGCGCCAGCAGCTTGGGAGTAGGAGGGGAGACCCAGTACTTC
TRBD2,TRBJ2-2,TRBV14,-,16,CASSHRAGENTGELFF,TGTGCCAGCAGCCATCGGGCGGGGGAGAACACCGGGGAGCTGTTTTTT
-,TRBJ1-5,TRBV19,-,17,CASSIYAGTRNNQPQHF,TGTGCCAGTAGTATTTATGCGGGGACGAGAAACAATCAGCCCCAGCATTTT
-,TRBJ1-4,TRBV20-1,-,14,CSASNDQEKEKLFF,TGCAGTGCTAGTAATGACCAGGAAAAGGAAAAACTGTTTTTT
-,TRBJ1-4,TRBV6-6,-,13,CASSYRGGEKLFF,TGTGCCAGCAGTTACAGGGGAGGCGAAAAACTGTTTTTT
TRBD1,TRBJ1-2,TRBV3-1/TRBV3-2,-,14,CASSQLTGGYGYTF,TGTGCCAGCAGCCAGCTGACAGGGGGCTATGGCTACACCTTC
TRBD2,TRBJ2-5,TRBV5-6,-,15,CASSFTSGGSETQYF,TGTGCCAGCAGCTTCACTAGCGGGGGTTCTGAGACCCAGTACTTC
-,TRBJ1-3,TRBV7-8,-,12,CASSLAGQTIYF,TGTGCCAGCAGCTTAGCCGGACAGACCATATATTTT
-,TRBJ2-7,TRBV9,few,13,CASSPGGAYEQYF,TGTGCCAGCAGCCCGGGCGGGGCGTACGAGCAGTACTTC
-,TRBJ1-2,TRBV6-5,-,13,CASTTGFGYGYTF,TGTGCCTCCACAACGGGCTTTGGCTATGGCTACACCTTC
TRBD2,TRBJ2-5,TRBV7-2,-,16,CASSSGGTASHETQYF,TGTGCCAGCAGCTCGGGAGGGACGGCTAGTCATGAGACCCAGTACTTC
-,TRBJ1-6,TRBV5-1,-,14,CASSLRQENSPLHF,TGCGCCAGCAGCTTGAGACAGGAAAATTCACCCCTCCACTTT
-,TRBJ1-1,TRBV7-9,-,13,CASSPSGVREAFF,TGTGCCAGCAGCCCTAGCGGGGTGAGAGAAGCTTTCTTT
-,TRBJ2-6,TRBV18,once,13,CASSPDRANVLTF,TGTGCCAGCTCACCGGACAGGGCCAACGTCCTGACTTTC
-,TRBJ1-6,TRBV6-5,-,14,CASSSAGERGPLHF,TGTGCCAGCAGTAGCGCAGGGGAGAGGGGACCCCTCCACTTT
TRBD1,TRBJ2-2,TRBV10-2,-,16,CASRTQGQGGTGELFF,TGCGCCAGCAGAACCCAGGGACAGGGAGGGACCGGGGAGCTGTTTTTT
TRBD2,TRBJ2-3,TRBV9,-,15,CASSVLAGGGDTQYF,TGTGCCAGCAGCGTGCTAGCGGGAGGGGGAGATACGCAGTATTTT
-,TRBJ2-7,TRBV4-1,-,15,CASSLRGLAEYEQYF,TGCGCCAGCAGCCTAAGAGGGCTAGCAGAATACGAGCAGTACTTC
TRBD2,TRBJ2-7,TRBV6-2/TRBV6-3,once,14,CASSRSAGENEQYF,TGTGCCAGCAGCCGTTCAGCGGGAGAAAACGAGCAGTACTTC
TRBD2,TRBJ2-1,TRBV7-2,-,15,CASSGQGTSANEQFF,TGTGCCAGCAGCGGGCAGGGGACTAGCGCTAATGAGCAGTTCTTC
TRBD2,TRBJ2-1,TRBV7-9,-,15,CASSLVRLAGHEQFF,TGTGCCAGCAGCTTAGTCCGACTAGCGGGACATGAGCAGTTCTTC
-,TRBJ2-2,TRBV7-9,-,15,CASSSAGQSTGELFF,TGTGCCAGCAGCTCCGCGGGACAGAGTACCGGGGAGCTGTTTTTT
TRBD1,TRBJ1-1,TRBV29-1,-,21,CRRQIPGRIRRDRGLNTEAFF,TGCAGACGTCAAATCCCCGGACGAATCAGGAGGGACAGGGGCTTGAACACTGAAGCTTTCTTT
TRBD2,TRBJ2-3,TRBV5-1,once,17,CASSFTVGLAVTDTQYF,TGCGCCAGCAGCTTCACCGTGGGACTAGCGGTCACAGATACGCAGTATTTT